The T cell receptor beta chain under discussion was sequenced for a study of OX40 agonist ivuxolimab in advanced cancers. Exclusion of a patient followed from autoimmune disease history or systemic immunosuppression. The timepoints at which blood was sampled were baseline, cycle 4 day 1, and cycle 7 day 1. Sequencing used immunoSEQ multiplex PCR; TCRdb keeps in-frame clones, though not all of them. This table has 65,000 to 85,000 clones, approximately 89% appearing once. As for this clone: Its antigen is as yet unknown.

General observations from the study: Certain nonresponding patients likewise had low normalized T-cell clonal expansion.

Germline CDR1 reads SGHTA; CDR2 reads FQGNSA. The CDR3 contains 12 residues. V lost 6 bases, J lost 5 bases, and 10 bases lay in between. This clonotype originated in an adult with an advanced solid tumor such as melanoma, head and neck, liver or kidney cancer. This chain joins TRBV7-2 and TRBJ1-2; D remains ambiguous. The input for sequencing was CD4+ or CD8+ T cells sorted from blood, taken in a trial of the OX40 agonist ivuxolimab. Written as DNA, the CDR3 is TGTGCCAGCAGGCCCGAAAGTTATGGCTACACCTTC. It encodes CASRPESYGYTF. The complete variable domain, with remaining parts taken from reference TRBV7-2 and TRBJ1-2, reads GAGVSQSPSNKVTEKGKDVELRCDPISGHTALYWYRQSLGQGLEFLIYFQGNSAPDKSGLPSDRFSAERTGGSVSTLTIQRTQQEDSAVYLCASRPESYGYTFGSGTRLTVV.